The next 7 T cell receptor beta chains were all read from a single sample in a study of follicular helper T cells after annual influenza vaccination. Data came from immunoSEQ multiplex PCR; TCRdb stores just in-frame clones and leaves some out. Here the sample spans about 27,000 clones, 80% to 90% being singletons. Time point denoted: 2014-2015 season, pre-vaccination. Sample: CXCR5+ CD38- circulating T follicular helper cells from blood, taken on the day of influenza vaccination. The subset was: circulating Tfh, non-naive CD4+CXCR5+PD-1+ (ICOS+CD38+ or ICOS-CD38-). The receptor source for this set is an adult who received the influenza vaccine.

The rearrangement uses TRBV11-1 and TRBJ1-1, with TRBD1 as a possible D gene (6 bases). With 3 bases removed from V and 5 bases from J, the gap between germline ends came to 10 bases. Germline V gene data show CDR1 as SGHAT and CDR2 as FQDESV (reference sequence). CDR3 length: 13 amino acids. The CDR3 nucleotides read TGTGCCAGCAGCTTGCAGGGGCGGACTGAAGCTTTCTTT. Its protein product is CASSLQGRTEAFF.

The J gene is TRBJ1-2, the V gene TRBV14; 9 bases are shared with TRBD1. The CDR3 sequence is 13 residues long. CDR1 is SGHDN and CDR2 is FVKESK in the germline V gene. V was clipped by 8 bases and J by 5 bases; unmatched bases: 6. CDR3 sequence: CASGDREGYGYTF. The DNA of the CDR3 is TGTGCCAGCGGGGACAGGGAAGGATATGGCTACACCTTC.

This clone was recorded a few times. An end of the junction does not agree with germline; a read error may underlie this. J is TRBJ2-7 and V is TRBV28; TRBD2 aligns across 9 bases. CDR3 length: 14 amino acids. Germline CDR1 is MDHEN and CDR2 is SYDVKM. The CDR3: CASIGTSTSHEQYF. In DNA, the CDR3 is TGTGCCAGCATCGGGACTAGCACCTCCCACGAGCAGTACTTC.

The chain employs TRBV5-5 and TRBJ2-7; a possible D gene is TRBD1 (5 bases). CDR3 length: 15 amino acids. CDR1 is SGHKS, CDR2 YYEKEE, per germline (reference sequence). The V and J ends lost 0 bases and 2 bases respectively, with 12 bases between them. The CDR3 sequence is CASSLGQNTPYEQYF. DNA of the CDR3: TGTGCCAGCAGCTTGGGACAGAACACCCCCTACGAGCAGTACTTC.

The chain joins TRBV19 to TRBJ2-5; TRBD1 might be the D (6 bases). Deletions cut 5 bases from V and 3 bases from J, with 10 bases between. The CDR3 sequence is 13 residues long. Germline-derived CDR1 and CDR2 are LNHDA and SQIVND (reference sequence). The CDR3 coding sequence is TGTGCCAGTAGTTTGGACAGAGAAGAGACCCAGTACTTC. Its translation is CASSLDREETQYF.

This chain joins TRBV5-1 and TRBJ2-3; 12 bases map to TRBD2. Trimming at V came to 4 bases and at J to 0 bases, leaving 9 bases not matched to a gene. The CDR3 is 18 residues long. Germline V lookup: CDR1 SGHRS, CDR2 YFSETQ. This chain's CDR3 is CASSRLTGTSGSTDTQYF. Here the CDR3 DNA reads TGCGCCAGCAGCCGACTAACCGGGACTAGCGGGAGCACAGATACGCAGTATTTT.

This clone has just one count. The chain carries TRBV29-1 and TRBJ2-7, with 10 nucleotides matching TRBD1. Germline trimming cut 6 bases from V and 5 bases from J; bases unmatched to any gene: 7. The CDR3 length is 13 residues. The germline gives CDR1 SQVTM, CDR2 ANQGSEA. CDR3 region: CSVGTGEANEQYF. The CDR3 DNA is TGCAGCGTGGGGACAGGGGAAGCCAACGAGCAGTACTTC.